A selection of T cell receptor beta chains follows, all from one sample in a study of T cell changes during pregnancy in multiple sclerosis. The table came from immunoSEQ multiplex PCR; TCRdb's copy has only in-frame clones and leaves some out. The sample carries 30,000 to 35,000 clones, about 88% recorded once. Sequenced material: CD8+ T cells from peripheral blood mononuclear cells, taken before pregnancy. The receptors were gathered from a female donor with multiple sclerosis, enrolled in a pregnancy study. CDR3s include the opening cysteine and the closing phenylalanine or tryptophan. A D gene is named only where the DNA matches it firmly. Size tells how often a clone was seen (once, few, many) or the class of an expanded clone, and some rows leave it out.

D	V	size	J	CDR3
TRBD1	TRBV13	once	TRBJ2-3	CASSRQGSSTDTQYF
TRBD2	TRBV28	NA	TRBJ2-1	CASSLVPSGGTGNEQFF
NA	TRBV5-8	NA	TRBJ2-1	CASSFKDIQEQFF
NA	TRBV2	NA	TRBJ1-2	CASRVAGWGYTF
TRBD1	TRBV7-9	NA	TRBJ2-1	CASSLIRGLGNEQFF
TRBD1	TRBV28	many	TRBJ2-3	CASSLQGARDTQYF
NA	TRBV7-9	NA	TRBJ2-5	CASSLITNLQETQYF
NA	TRBV4-1	NA	TRBJ1-1	CASSPNPDWGDPEAFF
TRBD1	TRBV10-3	NA	TRBJ2-5	CAIRQGAEETQYF
NA	TRBV5-1	NA	TRBJ2-5	CASSLYETQYF
TRBD2	TRBV6-4	few	TRBJ2-1	CASSDGTSGGDNEQFF
TRBD1	TRBV19	NA	TRBJ1-1	CASKQGWGSTEAFF
TRBD1	TRBV10-3	NA	TRBJ1-1	CAISESGTANTEAFF
NA	TRBV27	NA	TRBJ2-1	CASSLLSKRNEQFF
TRBD1	TRBV30	NA	TRBJ1-2	CAWSVGDRDYGYTF
NA	TRBV10-2	NA	TRBJ2-1	CASSLNTGNEQFF
TRBD1	TRBV7-2	NA	TRBJ1-5	CASSSRTGASEPQHF
TRBD2	TRBV2	NA	TRBJ2-1	CASSFGLAPSSYNEQFF
NA	TRBV29-1	NA	TRBJ1-2	CSVDAGWGYTF
TRBD1	TRBV7-9	NA	TRBJ1-6	CASSLWDRGNSPLHF
NA	TRBV5-1	NA	TRBJ1-1	CASSLGLGGWGTEAFF
TRBD1	TRBV11-2	NA	TRBJ2-3	CASSNGDRPYTQYF
NA	TRBV27	NA	NA	CASSPDTTYEQYF
TRBD1	TRBV6-5	NA	TRBJ2-1	CASSSMGQMNNEQFF
TRBD1	TRBV11-2	NA	TRBJ2-5	CASSLPGTGGETQYF
NA	TRBV27	NA	TRBJ1-2	CASRGADYGYTF
TRBD1	TRBV6-1	NA	TRBJ1-6	CATGQLLNSPLHF
NA	TRBV23-1	NA	TRBJ1-2	CASRFIMRAASYGYTF
TRBD1	TRBV27	NA	TRBJ1-1	CASKIRDSTNTEAFF
TRBD1	TRBV7-8	NA	TRBJ1-5	CASSLAIPGTGDQPQHF
NA	TRBV7-2	NA	TRBJ2-5	CASSLGVITQYF
NA	TRBV4-3	NA	TRBJ1-1	CASSYRLTGRTEAFF
TRBD1	TRBV6-4	NA	TRBJ2-7	CAARDSHYEQYF
NA	TRBV7-8	NA	TRBJ1-2	CASSSQGGAGHGYTF
NA	TRBV5-4	NA	TRBJ2-5	CASSLDREETQYF
TRBD2	TRBV9	once	TRBJ2-1	CASSVVAGGHEQFF
TRBD1	TRBV2	NA	TRBJ2-1	CASSEHRGRWGNEQFF